The subject of this entry is one TCR beta chain. Sequencing used immunoSEQ multiplex PCR; TCRdb keeps in-frame clones, though not all of them. The data hold over 150,000 clones, with approximately 85% observed a single time. The data belong to a study of blood T cell repertoires in COVID-19. The CDR3 extends over 17 amino acids. Germline V gene data show CDR1 as SGHDT and CDR2 as YYEEEE. V was cut by 4 bases and J by 7 bases, with 24 bases left in between. The sequence was obtained from a man between 60 and 75 years old with COVID-19, enrolled during active disease. Sequences were obtained from peripheral blood. The chain couples TRBV5-6 to TRBJ2-1; D is possibly TRBD2 (6 bases). This chain's CDR3 is CASSLIRGGALGNEQFF. For the CDR3, the DNA is TGTGCCAGCAGCCTCATTAGAGGAGGGGCCCTGGGGAATGAGCAGTTCTTC. The full variable domain, with the rest looked up from reference TRBV5-6 and TRBJ2-1, is DAGVTQSPTHLIKTRGQQVTLRCSPKSGHDTVSWYQQALGQGPQFIFQYYEEEERQRGNFPDRFSGHQFPNYSSELNVNALLLGDSALYLCASSLIRGGALGNEQFFGPGTRLTVL.